Below, one T cell receptor beta chain is given with its context. As originally analysed: For nucleated cells, counts were estimated from reference gene primer amplification. Method: immunoSEQ multiplex PCR; TCRdb's copy keeps in-frame clones and lacks some. V, J and clone size reflect that table, while D and trimming were determined from the DNA. Here the sample spans over 200,000 clones, around 82% being singletons. The data were obtained in a study of blood T cell repertoires in COVID-19. At the level of the study: Researchers got acute and convalescent COVID-19 samples from the United States, Italy and Spain. T cells, B-cell-depleted T cells, or PBMCs provided the cDNA or gDNA that served as material.

CDR3 length: 20 amino acids. The V end lost 5 bases, the J end lost 9 bases, and 32 bases lay between the germline ends. CDR1 is MNHNY, CDR2 SVGAGI, per germline (reference sequence). This TCR was sampled from a middle-aged woman with acute or convalescent COVID-19. This chain uses TRBV6-6 with TRBJ1-6; perhaps TRBD1 as D (6 bases). The specimen was peripheral blood. The DNA for the CDR3 is TGTGCCAGCAGTCCAATACCCCCCTCCGGGACAACTGGGATGGTTTCACCCCTCCACTTT. Residues: CASSPIPPSGTTGMVSPLHF.